One sample yielded the 19 T cell receptor beta chains listed below, sequenced in a study of PD-1 blockade in classical Hodgkin lymphoma. The data were produced by immunoSEQ multiplex PCR, yet TCRdb's version contains in-frame clones alone and is incomplete. The sample has about 33,000 clones, approximately 94% seen once. Time point in this sample: newly diagnosed, previously untreated cHL patient sample. The material sequenced was peripheral blood mononuclear cells (PBMCs). These TCRs come from a human donor with classical Hodgkin lymphoma.

This clone has only a few counts. The chain links TRBV28 to TRBJ1-2, with D possibly matching TRBD1 (6 bases). V dropped 10 bases and J dropped 8 bases, with 29 bases sitting between them. The CDR3 covers 16 residues. Germline V gene sequence: CDR1 MDHEN, CDR2 SYDVKM. The CDR3 sequence is CATSNTQETYRAGYTF. As DNA, the CDR3 is TGTGCCACTTCCAACACGCAGGAGACTTACAGGGCGGGCTACACCTTC.

This chain joins TRBV9 and TRBJ2-3; D ambiguous. Germline CDR1 is SGDLS and CDR2 is YYNGEE. CDR3 length: 16 residues. V lost 4 bases, J lost 3 bases, and 18 bases lay in between. This chain's CDR3 is CASSPPLPALTDTQYF. CDR3 in DNA: TGTGCCAGCAGCCCCCCCCTTCCGGCCCTAACAGATACGCAGTATTTT.

The V gene is TRBV7-2, the J gene TRBJ1-2; maybe TRBD1 (5 bases). The germline V gene has CDR1 SGHTA and CDR2 FQGNSA. V was shortened by 5 bases and J by 4 bases, with 14 bases between the two germline ends. This CDR3 has 14 amino acids. The DNA for the CDR3 is TGTGCCAGCAGCCCCACCAGGGATACCTATGGCTACACCTTC. It encodes CASSPTRDTYGYTF.

This sequence joins TRBV7-6 and TRBJ2-1, with a tentative D call TRBD2 (6 bases). Between the trimmed V and J ends, which lost 1 base and 4 bases, there was a span of 11 bases. Germline-derived CDR1 and CDR2 are SGHVS and FNYEAQ. The CDR3 loop spans 15 amino acids. DNA of the CDR3: TGTGCCAGCAGCTTAGATGGCGGGAATTACAATGAGCAGTTCTTC. Its translation is CASSLDGGNYNEQFF. The whole variable domain, filled in from reference TRBV7-6 and TRBJ2-1, reads GAGVSQSPRYKVTKRGQDVALRCDPISGHVSLYWYRQALGQGPEFLTYFNYEAQQDKSGLPNDRFSAERPEGSISTLTIQRTEQRDSAMYRCASSLDGGNYNEQFFGPGTRLTVL.

The chain recombines TRBV18 with TRBJ2-7, with 10 bases identical to TRBD1. CDR1 and CDR2 (germline): KGHSH, LQKENI. With 5 bases clipped from V and 3 bases from J, the junction kept 7 bases outside the gene matches. The length of the CDR3 is 15 residues. The chain's CDR3 is CASSSTGGPLYEQYF. For the CDR3, the DNA is TGTGCCAGCTCATCGACAGGGGGCCCCCTCTACGAGCAGTACTTC.

The chain has TRBV6-5 and TRBJ1-6; D not resolved. The germline CDR1 and CDR2 sequences are MNHEY and SVGAGI. V lost 0 bases and J lost 7, with 1 base in between. CDR3 length: 12 residues. CDR3 amino acids: CASSYSNSPLHF. CDR3 in DNA: TGTGCCAGCAGTTACTCAAATTCACCCCTCCACTTT.

This chain links TRBV30 with TRBJ1-2; D remains ambiguous. Germline V gene sequence: CDR1 GTSNPN, CDR2 SVGIG (reference sequence). V shed 5 bases and J shed 6 bases, with 13 bases lying between them. There are 12 residues in the CDR3. In DNA, the CDR3 is TGTGCCTGGGAGGTCTTAGCGGATGGCTACACCTTC. Amino acid sequence: CAWEVLADGYTF.

The chain carries TRBV28 and TRBJ2-1; the match to TRBD2 covers 15 bases. The J segment lost 7 bases and the V segment lost 5 bases, leaving 9 bases of the junction unmatched. The CDR3 is made up of 17 amino acids. The germline V gene encodes CDR1 MDHEN and CDR2 SYDVKM. CDR3 sequence reads: CASSPSSGLAGGNEQFF. CDR3 sequence (DNA): TGTGCCAGCAGTCCAAGTTCTGGACTAGCGGGGGGGAATGAGCAGTTCTTC.

The rearrangement links TRBV7-2 to TRBJ1-1; D not certain. The germline V and J ends were trimmed by 5 bases and 2 bases, with 15 bases remaining between them. There are 15 residues in the CDR3. The V gene's germline CDR1 is SGHTA and CDR2 FQGNSA. CDR3 bases: TGTGCCAGCAGCAGACCGACGGGAGGAAACACTGAAGCTTTCTTT. It translates to CASSRPTGGNTEAFF. Drawing the rest from reference TRBV7-2 and TRBJ1-1, the complete variable domain is GAGVSQSPSNKVTEKGKDVELRCDPISGHTALYWYRQSLGQGLEFLIYFQGNSAPDKSGLPSDRFSAERTGGSVSTLTIQRTQQEDSAVYLCASSRPTGGNTEAFFGQGTRLTVV.

The rearrangement links TRBV5-1 to TRBJ2-1, with 13 bases fitting TRBD2. The V gene end was trimmed by 4 bases and the J gene end by 4 bases; junction bases not matched to a gene: 2. CDR1 SGHRS and CDR2 YFSETQ come from the germline V gene. The CDR3 has 15 amino acids. The CDR3: CASSPGLAGYNEQFF. CDR3 DNA: TGCGCCAGCAGCCCGGGACTAGCGGGATACAATGAGCAGTTCTTC.

In its sample, this clone was seen once. V gene TRBV5-1 combines with J gene TRBJ1-2; 7 bases align to TRBD1. J was trimmed by 6 bases and V by 4 bases; bases with no gene match: 6. In germline, CDR1 is SGHRS, CDR2 YFSETQ. This CDR3 comprises 13 residues. The chain's CDR3 is CASSRQGQNGYTF. In DNA, the CDR3 is TGCGCCAGCAGCAGACAGGGACAAAATGGCTACACCTTC. The variable domain in full, completed from reference TRBV5-1 and TRBJ1-2, reads KAGVTQTPRYLIKTRGQQVTLSCSPISGHRSVSWYQQTPGQGLQFLFEYFSETQRNKGNFPGRFSGRQFSNSRSEMNVSTLELGDSALYLCASSRQGQNGYTFGSGTRLTVV.

This clone was seen a few times. The chain is built from TRBV9 and TRBJ1-5; D might be TRBD1 (5 bases). The ends were cut back, 2 bases at V and 8 bases at J, with 17 bases in the middle. This CDR3 has 15 residues. The germline gives CDR1 SGDLS, CDR2 YYNGEE. The CDR3 spells CASSVGTHPREPQHF. In DNA form, the CDR3 reads TGTGCCAGCAGCGTCGGGACGCACCCTCGGGAGCCCCAGCATTTT.

This chain links TRBV7-9 with TRBJ1-4, with a possible D match to TRBD1 (5 bases). Germline CDR1 reads SEHNR; CDR2 reads FQNEAQ (reference sequence). The germline V and J ends were trimmed by 5 bases and 8 bases, with 12 bases remaining between them. The CDR3 has 13 residues. The CDR3 spells CASSEGPREKLFF. For the CDR3, the DNA is TGTGCCAGCAGCGAGGGGCCAAGGGAAAAACTGTTTTTT.

This rearrangement joins TRBV5-4 to TRBJ1-1; D remains unclear. The CDR3 runs 15 residues. With 5 bases removed from V and 4 bases from J, the gap between germline ends came to 18 bases. CDR1 is SGHNT, CDR2 YYREEE, per germline (reference sequence). CDR3 DNA: TGTGCCAGCAGTACTAATTCGGCGCACCCCACTGAAGCTTTCTTT. As protein: CASSTNSAHPTEAFF.

This rearrangement joins TRBV9 to TRBJ1-2; D call uncertain. The CDR3 extends over 12 amino acids. Germline lookup yields CDR1 SGDLS and CDR2 YYNGEE. V was trimmed by 2 bases and J by 6 bases, leaving 8 bases between them. CDR3 nucleotide sequence: TGTGCCAGCAGCGTTCCCGGTGATGGCTACACCTTC. It is translated as CASSVPGDGYTF.

The rearrangement uses TRBV4-2 and TRBJ2-5; 13 bases are shared with TRBD2. Germline V CDR1 and CDR2: LGHNA, YNFKEQ. The V segment lost 0 bases and the J segment 1 base; nucleotides outside the gene matches: 5. CDR3 length: 18 amino acids. CDR3 protein: CASSQELAGGRPQETQYF. The CDR3 region has the DNA TGTGCCAGCAGCCAAGAACTAGCGGGGGGGCGGCCCCAAGAGACCCAGTACTTC.

The chain couples TRBV18 to TRBJ1-1, with D tentatively TRBD1 (5 bases). The CDR3 has 14 amino acids. V dropped 1 base and J dropped 4 bases, with 10 bases sitting between them. Germline V CDR1 and CDR2: KGHSH, LQKENI. The CDR3 nucleotides read TGTGCCAGCTCACCACGAGTAAGGGGCACTGAAGCTTTCTTT. It yields the protein CASSPRVRGTEAFF.

The chain links TRBV2 to TRBJ2-7; D gene ambiguous. CDR1 is SNHLY, CDR2 FYNNEI, per germline. Trimming pared 5 bases from V and 2 bases from J, leaving 19 bases between. The CDR3 sequence is 16 residues long. CDR3 nucleotide sequence: TGTGCCAGCAGTACCGGGTCCAACCAACTACCCTACGAGCAGTACTTC. It codes for CASSTGSNQLPYEQYF.

The chain recombines TRBV14 with TRBJ2-5; TRBD2 matches 10 bases. The J segment lost 5 bases and the V segment lost 1 base, leaving 7 bases of the junction unmatched. The CDR3 is made up of 16 amino acids. Looked up from germline, CDR1 is SGHDN and CDR2 is FVKESK. CDR3 DNA: TGTGCCAGCAGCCAAGGGTCTAGCGGGAGCTTTGAGACCCAGTACTTC. Its protein product is CASSQGSSGSFETQYF.